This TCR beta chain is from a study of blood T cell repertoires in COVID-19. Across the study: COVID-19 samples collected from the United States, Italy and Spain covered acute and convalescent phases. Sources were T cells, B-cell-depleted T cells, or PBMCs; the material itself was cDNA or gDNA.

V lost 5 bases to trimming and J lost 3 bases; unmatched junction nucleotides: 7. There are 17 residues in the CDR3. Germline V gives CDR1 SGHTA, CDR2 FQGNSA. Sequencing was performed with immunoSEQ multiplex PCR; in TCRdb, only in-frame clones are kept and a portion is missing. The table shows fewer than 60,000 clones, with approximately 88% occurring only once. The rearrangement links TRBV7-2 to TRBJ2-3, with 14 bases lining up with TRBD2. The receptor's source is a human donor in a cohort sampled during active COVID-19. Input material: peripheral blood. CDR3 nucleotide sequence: TGTGCCAGCAGCCTGCGACTAGCGGGGGGGTTGACAGATACGCAGTATTTT. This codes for CASSLRLAGGLTDTQYF. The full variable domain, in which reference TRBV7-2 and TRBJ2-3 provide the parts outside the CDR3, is GAGVSQSPSNKVTEKGKDVELRCDPISGHTALYWYRQSLGQGLEFLIYFQGNSAPDKSGLPSDRFSAERTGGSVSTLTIQRTQQEDSAVYLCASSLRLAGGLTDTQYFGPGTRLTVL.